The next 15 T cell receptor beta chains were all read from a single sample in a study of CD4 and CD8 cells across lung adenocarcinoma regions. MiXCR, applied by TCRdb to the PCR reads, yields one record per CDR3 protein. Of 20,000 to 25,000 distinct CDR3 sequences in the sample, around 50% were seen once. The sample taken for sequencing was CD4+ T cells from the center of a lung tumor. These TCRs come from a male donor with lung adenocarcinoma. The CD4 and CD8 labels of this study may be unreliable.

The sample holds a few counts of this clonotype. Mismatch with germline at one junction end may stem from a read error. The chain links TRBV6-1 to TRBJ2-2, with a possible D match to TRBD1 (6 bases). The CDR3 has 15 amino acids. Germline V gene sequence: CDR1 MNHNS, CDR2 SASEGT. The CDR3, as DNA: TGTGCCAGCGGCCTCCAGTCCGTGATCCCAGGGGAGCAGTTTTTT. Encoded protein: CASGLQSVIPGEQFF.

The sample holds many counts of this clonotype. CDR3 bases: TGCGCCAGCAAGGAGGGAGCTGAGCAGTTCTTC. As protein: CASKEGAEQFF. The chain is built from TRBV5-1 and TRBJ2-1, with D perhaps TRBD2 (6 bases). The CDR3 is 11 residues long. V dropped 6 bases and J dropped 9 bases, with 10 bases sitting between them. Germline V gene sequence: CDR1 SGHRS, CDR2 YFSETQ.

Turning to this clonotype: Relative to the germline gene, one junction end is altered; a read error may explain this. The chain links TRBV27 to TRBJ2-5, with D possibly TRBD2 on 7 matching bases. The CDR3 runs 17 residues. The germline CDR1 and CDR2 sequences are MNHEY and SMNVEV (reference sequence). The CDR3 DNA is TGTGCCAGCAGTCCGGGCCGCGGGGGCTCTGGGCAAGATACCCAGTACTTT. Amino acid sequence: CASSPGRGGSGQDTQYF.

This clonotype was observed at least ten times. This rearrangement joins TRBV6-5 to TRBJ1-2; the D is unclear. CDR3 size: 17 residues. Germline V gives CDR1 MNHEY, CDR2 SVGAGI. V lost 0 bases, J lost 4 bases, and 18 bases lay in between. The CDR3 bases are TGTGCCAGCAGTTACTCGAGTCTGTCCGGGTCGGGCTATGGCTACACCTTC. It encodes CASSYSSLSGSGYGYTF.

This clonotype has at least ten counts. J is TRBJ2-2 and V is TRBV7-2, with D perhaps matching TRBD2 (5 bases). The germline V gene has CDR1 SGHTA and CDR2 FQGNSA. The CDR3 consists of 16 residues. Trimming took 4 bases from V and 7 from J, leaving 19 bases between them. As DNA, the CDR3 is TGTGCCAGCAGCTCGGCTGGGTTGAGAAGCGGCGGGGAGCTGTTTTTT. It translates to CASSSAGLRSGGELFF. The full variable domain, in which reference TRBV7-2 and TRBJ2-2 provide the parts outside the CDR3, is GAGVSQSPSNKVTEKGKDVELRCDPISGHTALYWYRQSLGQGLEFLIYFQGNSAPDKSGLPSDRFSAERTGGSVSTLTIQRTQQEDSAVYLCASSSAGLRSGGELFFGEGSRLTVL.

The J gene is TRBJ2-3, the V gene TRBV27; 9 positions match TRBD2. CDR3 length: 15 residues. Germline CDR1 reads MNHEY; CDR2 reads SMNVEV (reference sequence). V was pared by 7 bases and J by 4 bases, with 9 bases of the junction left unmatched. The CDR3 sequence: CASTGSGRSADTQYF. CDR3 bases: TGTGCCAGCACCGGTAGCGGGAGATCCGCAGATACGCAGTATTTT.

On this clonotype: One junction end disagrees with the germline gene, perhaps due to a read error. This rearrangement joins TRBV10-3 to TRBJ2-2; D is possibly TRBD2 (5 bases). The DNA end is a closer match to TRBJ2-3, so the J assignment may be wrong. Looked up from germline, CDR1 is ENHRY and CDR2 is SYGVKD. The CDR3 has 15 amino acids. The DNA for the CDR3 is TGTGTCATCAGACTCCAGGCTGGAAGCCCCGGGGCGCAGTATTTT. Residues: CVIRLQAGSPGAQYF.

This clonotype was observed at least ten times. The chain employs TRBV6-1 and TRBJ2-3; D ambiguous. CDR1 is MNHNS and CDR2 is SASEGT in the germline V gene. There are 16 residues in the CDR3. V was trimmed by 2 bases and J by 0 bases, leaving 12 bases between them. The CDR3 DNA follows: TGTGCCAGCAGTGAAATCGGCAGTTCTAGCACAGATACGCAGTATTTT. Amino acids: CASSEIGSSSTDTQYF.

A remark on this clonotype: Mismatch with germline at one junction end may stem from a read error. The chain combines TRBV10-3 with TRBJ2-3; perhaps D is TRBD1 or TRBD2 (5 bases each). This CDR3 is 13 amino acids long. Germline V gene lookup returns CDR1 ENHRY and CDR2 SYGVKD. In DNA form, the CDR3 reads TGTGCCACGGGGCGGTGGGCCGAAAACACTCAGTTCTTT. Translation gives CATGRWAENTQFF.

The chain is built from TRBV25-1 and TRBJ2-1; TRBD1 or TRBD2 may be the D gene (6 bases each). V was trimmed by 3 bases and J by 13 bases, leaving 22 bases between them. This CDR3 region has 15 residues. Germline V gene data show CDR1 as MGHDK and CDR2 as SYGVNS. The CDR3 spells CASSDPRGAGETQFF. DNA of the CDR3: TGTGCCAGCAGTGATCCTAGGGGGGCCGGAGAGACCCAGTTCTTC.

The chain joins TRBV11-3 to TRBJ2-3; no definite D call. The CDR3 extends over 16 amino acids. The V and J ends lost 0 bases and 1 base respectively, with 11 bases between them. The germline gives CDR1 SGHNT, CDR2 YENEEA. The CDR3 sequence is CASSLEVQTGTDTQYF. CDR3 coding DNA: TGTGCCAGCAGCTTAGAAGTTCAAACAGGCACAGATACGCAGTATTTT.

This sequence joins TRBV6-9 and TRBJ2-1, with 8 bases identical to TRBD2. Per germline, CDR1 MNHGY and CDR2 SVAAGI. Trimming removed 2 bases from V and 11 bases from J; junction bases left unmatched: 8. The CDR3 contains 14 residues. This chain's CDR3 is CASSYSGSADKQFF. For the CDR3, the DNA is TGTGCCAGCAGTTATAGCGGGAGCGCAGATAAGCAGTTCTTC.

This clonotype turned up a few times. This may be a read error: a much more frequent sequence differs by one nucleotide. The genes are TRBV6-1 and TRBJ2-5; 8 bases are a match to TRBD2. The CDR3 has 14 residues. The junction had 14 bases not matched to a gene; V was cut back by 6 bases and J by 11 bases. Germline V CDR1 and CDR2: MNHNS, SASEGT. Written as DNA, the CDR3 is TGTGCCAGCAGCCCCGGGACTAGGGGGGATGAGCAGTACTTC. It encodes CASSPGTRGDEQYF.

This clonotype occurred many times. Relative to the germline gene, one junction end is altered; a read error may explain this. This rearrangement joins TRBV7-7 to TRBJ2-5, with D possibly called TRBD1 or TRBD2 (5 bases each). CDR1 and CDR2 from the germline V gene are SSHAT and FNYEAQ (reference sequence). The CDR3 consists of 14 residues. The CDR3 protein is CASSLVFGGETQYF. The DNA of the CDR3 is TGTGCTAGCAGCTTAGTATTTGGGGGAGAGACCCAGTACTTC. Supplemented by reference TRBV7-7 and TRBJ2-5, the full variable domain reads GAGVSQSPRYKVTKRGQDVTLRCDPISSHATLYWYQQALGQGPEFLTYFNYEAQPDKSGLPSDRFSAERPEGSISTLTIQRTEQRDSAMYRCASSLVFGGETQYFGPGTRLLVL.

On this clonotype: The junction does not match germline at one end; this may be a read error. The gene calls are TRBV6-1 and TRBJ2-3, with a possible D match to TRBD2 (6 bases). Germline V CDR1 and CDR2: MNHNS, SASEGT. The CDR3 extends over 17 amino acids. The CDR3: CASSRDPGRGDTDTQYF. Written as DNA, the CDR3 is TGTGCCAGCAGTAGAGACCCCGGGCGGGGAGACACAGACACGCAGTACTTT.